The clone carrying this TCR beta chain was picked up one time. The data are from a study of blood T cell repertoires in COVID-19. In the study overall: PBMCs, B-cell-depleted T cells, or T cells were the source of the cDNA or gDNA that made up the material.

Libraries were prepared by immunoSEQ multiplex PCR; TCRdb keeps only in-frame clonotypes and omits some of them. The repertoire consists of more than 80,000 clones, with roughly 87% occurring once and the leading ten covering around 20%. Seattle patient enrollment occurred during active infection, with longitudinal follow-up thereafter. CDR1 MNHEY and CDR2 SMNVEV come from the germline V gene (reference sequence). J lost 3 bases, V lost 8 bases, and 7 bases had no gene match. The CDR3 consists of 13 residues. The genes are TRBV27 and TRBJ2-7, with 7 bases fitting TRBD1. The sequence was obtained from an older woman with COVID-19, enrolled during active disease. The sample consisted of peripheral blood. CDR3 residues: CASSKRQGYEQYF. The DNA of the CDR3 is TGTGCCAGCTCCAAACGACAGGGCTACGAGCAGTACTTC.